This T cell receptor beta chain derives from a study of blood T cell repertoires in COVID-19. Study background: T cells, B-cell-depleted T cells, or PBMCs supplied cDNA or gDNA.

TCRdb's table, derived via immunoSEQ multiplex PCR, lists solely in-frame clones and lacks some. The table lists about 48,000 clones, 70% to 90% of them singletons. Sequenced: PBMCs or T cells enriched from blood (not recorded which). The TCR was taken from a woman between 45 and 60 years old who had recovered from COVID-19.

The CDR3 region has the DNA TGTGCCATCAGTAACAGAATTGATCAGCCCCAGCATTTT. Amino acid sequence: CAISNRIDQPQHF. This chain connects TRBV10-3 to TRBJ1-5; D unresolved. The V end was cut by 5 bases, the J end by 5 bases, with 10 bases between. CDR1 ENHRY and CDR2 SYGVKD come from the germline V gene. CDR3 size: 13 residues.